The 9 T cell receptor beta chains in this list originate from one sample, sequenced in a study of blood T cell repertoires in COVID-19 (dated by TCRdb to about 2020). The receptor library was made with the immunoSEQ multiplex PCR assay. In its TCRdb copy, this immuneACCESS table keeps in-frame sequences only and misses some clones. Where compared with another copy, unresolved V genes explain less than half of these, and the others have no known cause. This sample gives around 300,000 clones in total; around 90% of them show up just once. In total, the top ten clones hold under 2.5% of the sample. Material: peripheral blood. Receptor source: a middle-aged man with acute or convalescent COVID-19.

The J gene is TRBJ1-1, the V gene TRBV9, with D uncertain. Germline values: CDR1 SGDLS, CDR2 YYNGEE. Deletions cut 0 bases from V and 1 base from J, with 7 bases between. CDR3 length: 14 residues. CDR3 sequence (DNA): TGTGCCAGCAGCGTAGTCAGATCGAACACTGAAGCTTTCTTT. The encoded protein is CASSVVRSNTEAFF.

The rearrangement links TRBV27 to TRBJ2-2; maybe TRBD1 (5 bases). Trimming cost V 7 bases and J 6 bases, with 12 bases left between them. Germline lookup yields CDR1 MNHEY and CDR2 SMNVEV (reference sequence). CDR3 length: 13 amino acids. In DNA, the CDR3 is TGTGCCAGCAATCTCCAGGGCGCCGGGGAGCTGTTTTTT. Protein: CASNLQGAGELFF.

This chain connects TRBV10-1 to TRBJ2-5, with D possibly matching TRBD2 (5 bases). Between the trimmed V and J ends, which lost 0 bases and 1 base, there was a span of 9 bases. Looked up from germline, CDR1 is WNHNN and CDR2 is SYGVQD (reference sequence). This CDR3 has 15 residues. CDR3: CASSESGGPQETQYF. For the CDR3, the DNA is TGCGCCAGCAGTGAGTCGGGCGGGCCCCAAGAGACCCAGTACTTC.

This clone was seen a single time. The V gene is TRBV27, the J gene TRBJ1-5; maybe TRBD1 (5 bases). The V and J ends lost 6 bases and 0 bases respectively, with 18 bases between them. In germline, CDR1 is MNHEY, CDR2 SMNVEV (reference sequence). The CDR3 sequence is 17 residues long. Here the CDR3 DNA reads TGTGCCAGCAGCCGGGAGGCAGGGCTTTATAGCAATCAGCCCCAGCATTTT. Translated: CASSREAGLYSNQPQHF.

The V and J genes are TRBV5-4 and TRBJ1-3; D unclear. Trimming took off 3 bases at V and 9 bases at J, with 13 bases between the two ends. CDR1 is SGHNT and CDR2 is YYREEE in the germline V gene (reference sequence). The CDR3 totals 13 residues. The CDR3 is CASSWDGRGTIYF. The CDR3 region has the DNA TGTGCCAGCAGCTGGGATGGTCGGGGCACCATATATTTT.

This chain links TRBV19 with TRBJ2-3, with D possibly TRBD2 on 6 matching bases. V lost 4 bases to trimming and J lost 4 bases, with 15 bases between them. This CDR3 spans 15 amino acids. In germline, CDR1 is LNHDA, CDR2 SQIVND (reference sequence). The CDR3: CASSSSGPGADTQYF. The DNA of the CDR3 is TGTGCCAGTAGTAGTTCGGGGCCGGGGGCAGATACGCAGTATTTT.

This chain links TRBV9 with TRBJ2-3; a weak D match, TRBD2 (7 bases). Looked up from germline, CDR1 is SGDLS and CDR2 is YYNGEE. Trimming took off 4 bases at V and 2 bases at J, with 14 bases between the two ends. The CDR3 has 15 residues. The CDR3 loop reads CASSPRGGTTDTQYF. CDR3 DNA sequence: TGTGCCAGCAGCCCCCGCGGGGGCACCACAGATACGCAGTATTTT.

The chain has TRBV7-2 and TRBJ2-1; a weak D match, TRBD2 (6 bases). Germline CDR1 reads SGHTA; CDR2 reads FQGNSA. The CDR3 length is 16 residues. V lost 1 base, J lost 2 bases, and 12 bases lay in between. The CDR3 reads CASSLGWASAYNEQFF. Here the CDR3 DNA reads TGTGCCAGCAGCTTAGGTTGGGCTAGCGCCTACAATGAGCAGTTCTTC.

J is TRBJ1-2 and V is TRBV23-1; D perhaps matches TRBD1 (5 bases). TRBV23-1 is annotated as an ORF whose role is uncertain. V gave up 0 bases and J gave up 6 bases, with 11 bases separating them. CDR3 length: 14 residues. The CDR3 reads CASSQSAGPHGYTF. CDR3 coding DNA: TGCGCCAGCAGTCAATCGGCAGGGCCCCATGGCTACACCTTC.